Only a few counts were recorded for the clone carrying this T cell receptor beta chain. The data were produced by immunoSEQ multiplex PCR, yet TCRdb's version contains in-frame clones alone and is incomplete. The repertoire consists of approximately 240,000 clones, with roughly nine tenths occurring once and the leading ten covering 3% to 3.5%. Which cohort a participant joined came from the clinical history participants gave. These data originate in a study of blood T cell repertoires in COVID-19. The receptor's source is a woman in her forties or fifties in a cohort exposed to, infected with or recovered from COVID-19 (not recorded which). Sequencing input: PBMCs or T cells enriched from blood (not recorded which).

CDR3 in DNA: TGTGCCAGCAGCTCCCAACCGGGACAGGTTAATGGCTACACCTTC. This translates into CASSSQPGQVNGYTF. The chain recombines TRBV7-9 with TRBJ1-2; the match to TRBD1 covers 8 bases. Trimming took 4 bases from V and 6 from J; bases not matched to a gene: 10. This CDR3 has 15 amino acids. Germline V gene lookup returns CDR1 SEHNR and CDR2 FQNEAQ (reference sequence).